This T cell receptor (beta chain) was found in a study of blood T cell repertoires in COVID-19. A Seattle source enrolled patients during active infection and followed them longitudinally. Under the authors' procedure: Nucleated cell counts were estimated from reference gene primer amplification. TCRdb's table, derived via immunoSEQ multiplex PCR, lists solely in-frame clones and lacks some. That table supplies the V and J calls and clone size; D and trimming were determined from the DNA. The sample consists of roughly 380,000 clones, over 85% of them appearing once. V lost 7 bases and J lost 4, with 10 bases in between. Per the germline V gene, CDR1 is LNHDA and CDR2 is SQIVND (reference sequence). This CDR3 is 12 amino acids long.

The sequenced material came from peripheral blood. This chain connects TRBV19 to TRBJ1-1; D is possibly TRBD1 (5 bases). This TCR was recovered from a woman aged 55-69 years with COVID-19, enrolled during active disease. Here the CDR3 reads CASKQGGTEAFF. The CDR3, as DNA: TGTGCCAGTAAGCAGGGAGGCACTGAAGCTTTCTTT.